What follows are 9 T cell receptor beta chains derived from one specimen sequenced in a study of CD8 T cells in ankylosing spondylitis listed by TCRdb under 2017. General findings and caveats noted by the study authors: Blood from ankylosing spondylitis patients appeared to be characterized by a TCR beta motif composed of under 10 highly homologous amino acid variants.

Library prep was done by 5' RACE. Reads for this sample came from an Illumina HiSeq 2500. The public sequencing data were trimmed at Q25 with fastp and processed into clonotypes with MiXCR by TCRdb, which kept only in-frame beta chains. Here each entry gathers all rows of one CDR3 protein and keeps the most common genes and DNA. Recorded for this sample are about 450,000 distinct CDR3 sequences; roughly a quarter of them occurred a single time. 0.89% of the sample belongs to the ten largest clones. The antigens for these receptors are not known. Sequencing was done on a sample of blood, either unsorted or a sorted T cell fraction (not recorded which). These receptors all come from a male donor with ankylosing spondylitis.

This clonotype appeared a few times. V usage is TRBV12-3 or TRBV12-4 and J usage is TRBJ2-1; D not resolved. This CDR3 comprises 13 residues. With 6 bases removed from V and 6 bases from J, the gap between germline ends came to 12 bases. CDR3 sequence: CASRVLQGNEQFF. Written as DNA, the CDR3 is TGTGCCAGCAGAGTCTTGCAAGGCAATGAGCAGTTCTTC.

This clonotype has just a few counts. The chain links TRBV11-3 to TRBJ2-1, with 10 bases fitting TRBD2. V was pared by 3 bases and J by 4 bases, with 9 bases of the junction left unmatched. This CDR3 spans 17 amino acids. Germline CDR1 and CDR2: SGHNT and YENEEA. CDR3 loop: CASSFRIGLAAYNEQFF. In DNA form, the CDR3 reads TGTGCCAGCAGCTTTCGTATCGGACTAGCGGCTTACAATGAGCAGTTCTTC.

This clonotype has just a few counts. The V and J genes are TRBV3-1 and TRBJ1-1; TRBD1 might be the D (5 bases). V dropped 0 bases and J dropped 11 bases, with 13 bases sitting between them. The CDR3 runs 13 residues. Germline CDR1 LGHDT, CDR2 YNNKEL (reference sequence). The CDR3 nucleotides are TGTGCCAGCAGCCAAGACTGGGGGTTTGTGGCTTTCTTT. Translating it yields CASSQDWGFVAFF. Variable domain in full (rest from reference TRBV3-1 and TRBJ1-1): DTAVSQTPKYLVTQMGNDKSIKCEQNLGHDTMYWYKQDSKKFLKIMFSYNNKELIINETVPNRFSPKSPDKAHLNLHINSLELGDSAVYFCASSQDWGFVAFFGQGTRLTVV.

This clonotype was found a few times. The genes are TRBV20-1 and TRBJ1-4, with D perhaps TRBD1 (5 bases). The germline CDR1 and CDR2 sequences are DFQATT and SNEGSKA (reference sequence). This CDR3 is built from 13 residues. V was clipped by 4 bases and J by 3 bases, with 9 bases between them. In nucleotides, the CDR3 is TGCAGTGCTACCGGGACGGCTAATGAAAAACTGTTTTTT. Residues: CSATGTANEKLFF.

The chain employs TRBV28 and TRBJ2-7; D is possibly TRBD1 or TRBD2 (5 bases each). CDR1 MDHEN and CDR2 SYDVKM come from the germline V gene. The CDR3 runs to 15 residues. V was cut by 6 bases and J by 0 bases, with 15 bases left in between. The CDR3 coding sequence is TGTGCCAGCAGCGAGGGGTGGGCACTCTCCTACGAGCAGTACGTC. Its translation is CASSEGWALSYEQYV.

This clonotype has a handful of counts. This sequence joins TRBV6-2 or TRBV6-3 and TRBJ1-1; no clear D gene. Trimming pared 8 bases from V and 1 base from J, leaving 14 bases between. The length of the CDR3 is 14 residues. The V gene's germline CDR1 is MNHEY and CDR2 SVGEGT. The CDR3 bases are TGTGCCAGCTCAATAACCCAGGCGAACACTGAAGCTTTCTTT. Translated: CASSITQANTEAFF.

The rearrangement links TRBV7-6 to TRBJ2-7; 7 bases agree with TRBD2. V was pared by 5 bases and J by 3 bases, with 4 bases of the junction left unmatched. CDR1 SGHVS and CDR2 FNYEAQ come from the germline V gene. The CDR3 covers 13 residues. The CDR3, as DNA: TGTGCCAGCAGCAAAGCGGGGAACTACGAGCAGTACTTC. The encoded protein is CASSKAGNYEQYF.

This clonotype showed up just a few times. The chain joins TRBV12-3 or TRBV12-4 to TRBJ2-1, with 10 bases aligning to TRBD1. The CDR3 is 15 residues long. Trimming at V came to 6 bases and at J to 3 bases, leaving 5 bases not matched to a gene. The CDR3 bases are TGTGCCAGCAGCGGTGGACAGGGGGGCTACAATGAGCAGTTCTTC. Residues: CASSGGQGGYNEQFF.

This clonotype was found once. The rearrangement links TRBV12-3 or TRBV12-4 to TRBJ1-3; the D is unclear. CDR3 length equals 14 residues. V was pared by 7 bases and J by 4 bases, with 14 bases between. The CDR3 loop is CASKEQIEGNTIYF. The CDR3 DNA reads as TGTGCCAGCAAAGAGCAAATCGAGGGAAACACCATATATTTT.